The 7 T cell receptor beta chains in this list originate from one sample, sequenced in a study of graft-versus-host responses after intestinal transplantation. Sequencing used immunoSEQ multiplex PCR; TCRdb keeps in-frame clones, though not all of them. The data show 35,000 to 45,000 clones, 85% to 95% seen once. The source material was PBMCs, sampled 734 days after intestinal transplantation. These TCRs come from a human patient who received an intestinal transplant, so some T cells may come from the graft donor.

The V gene is TRBV5-4, the J gene TRBJ1-6; the D gene is possibly TRBD1 (5 bases). V was clipped by 0 bases and J by 4 bases, with 11 bases between them. The CDR3 has 16 residues. Germline CDR1 is SGHNT and CDR2 is YYREEE (reference sequence). The CDR3 region is CASSLERGRYNSPLHF. DNA for the CDR3: TGTGCCAGCAGCTTGGAAAGGGGTCGATATAATTCACCCCTCCACTTT.

This sequence joins TRBV7-9 and TRBJ1-1; 7 bases map to TRBD1. CDR3 length equals 15 residues. Per the germline V gene, CDR1 is SEHNR and CDR2 is FQNEAQ (reference sequence). V dropped 5 bases and J dropped 5; count of bases not matched to a gene: 11. The CDR3 DNA follows: TGTGCCAGCAGCCCAAACAGGGGTGTGGAGACTGAAGCTTTCTTT. Its translation: CASSPNRGVETEAFF.

The V and J genes are TRBV5-6 and TRBJ1-2; D possibly corresponds to TRBD1 (5 bases). From germline, CDR1 is SGHDT and CDR2 YYEEEE. The CDR3 has 15 residues. V shed 4 bases and J shed 4 bases, with 17 bases lying between them. For the CDR3, the DNA is TGTGCCAGCAGCCTCTGGGACCGATCCTCCTATGGCTACACCTTC. Protein product: CASSLWDRSSYGYTF.

The chain recombines TRBV6-1 with TRBJ2-5, with a tentative D call TRBD2 (5 bases). Germline values: CDR1 MNHNS, CDR2 SASEGT. The CDR3 is 15 residues long. The ends were cut back, 3 bases at V and 3 bases at J, with 14 bases in the middle. The CDR3 sequence: CASSDPRLGEETQYF. CDR3 DNA sequence: TGTGCCAGCAGTGACCCCCGGCTCGGGGAAGAGACCCAGTACTTC.

Regarding this clone: The sample holds other DNA sequences that translate to the same CDR3. The chain uses TRBV6-4 and TRBJ2-3, with 7 bases matching TRBD2. The CDR3 is 13 amino acids. Germline V lookup: CDR1 MRHNA, CDR2 SNTAGT. Germline trimming cut 5 bases from V and 1 base from J; bases unmatched to any gene: 0. The CDR3 DNA sequence: TGTGCCAGCAGTAGCGGGGGCACAGATACGCAGTATTTT. It codes for CASSSGGTDTQYF.

This sequence joins TRBV4-1 and TRBJ1-5, with D uncertain. This CDR3 has 14 amino acids. Deletions cut 1 base from V and 3 bases from J, with 7 bases between. The germline gives CDR1 MGHRA, CDR2 YSYEKL. The CDR3 loop reads CASSQVQNNQPQHF. In DNA, the CDR3 is TGCGCCAGCAGCCAAGTTCAAAACAATCAGCCCCAGCATTTT.

The gene calls are TRBV19 and TRBJ1-2; tentative D call: TRBD1 (5 bases). CDR3 size: 13 residues. Germline CDR1 reads LNHDA; CDR2 reads SQIVND (reference sequence). The V and J ends lost 6 bases and 4 bases respectively, with 12 bases between them. In DNA, the CDR3 is TGTGCCAGTAGGCACCGGGACGGCTATGGCTACACCTTC. It specifies CASRHRDGYGYTF.